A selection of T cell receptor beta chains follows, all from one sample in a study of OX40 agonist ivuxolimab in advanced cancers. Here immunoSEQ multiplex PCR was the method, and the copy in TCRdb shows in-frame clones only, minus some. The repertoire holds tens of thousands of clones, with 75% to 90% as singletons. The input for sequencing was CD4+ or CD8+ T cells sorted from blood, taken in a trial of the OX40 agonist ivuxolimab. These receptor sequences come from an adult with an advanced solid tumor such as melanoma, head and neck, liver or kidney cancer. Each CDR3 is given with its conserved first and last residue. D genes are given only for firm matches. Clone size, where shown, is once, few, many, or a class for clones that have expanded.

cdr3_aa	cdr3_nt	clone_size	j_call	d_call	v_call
CASSLEGGGDQPQHF	TGTGCCAGCAGCTTAGAAGGAGGGGGTGATCAGCCCCAGCATTTT	.	TRBJ1-5	.	TRBV7-9
CASSFSDRGSRNSPLHF	TGTGCCAGCAGTTTTAGTGACAGGGGGTCACGGAATTCACCCCTCCACTTT	.	TRBJ1-6	TRBD1	TRBV27
CAWADLGGDEQYF	TGTGCCTGGGCAGACCTCGGAGGGGACGAGCAGTACTTC	.	TRBJ2-7	.	TRBV30
CASSGAGVSTGELFF	TGCGCCAGCAGTGGAGCGGGAGTTAGCACCGGGGAGCTGTTTTTT	.	TRBJ2-2	TRBD2	TRBV5-1
CASSLGASRSYF	TGTGCCAGCAGCTTGGGGGCATCCAGGAGCTACTTC	.	TRBJ2-4	.	TRBV5-4
CASVDWVNNEQFF	TGTGCCAGCGTAGACTGGGTGAACAATGAGCAGTTCTTC	.	TRBJ2-1	.	TRBV5-6
CASSSDRGENIQYF	TGTGCCAGCTCATCTGACAGGGGTGAGAACATTCAGTACTTC	.	TRBJ2-4	TRBD1	TRBV18
CASAPGLAASTDTQYF	TGTGCCAGCGCCCCGGGACTAGCGGCTAGCACAGATACGCAGTATTTT	.	TRBJ2-3	TRBD2	TRBV18
CASSRLTGAVGEAFF	TGTGCCAGCAGTCGACTGACAGGGGCGGTGGGAGAAGCTTTCTTT	once	TRBJ1-1	TRBD1	TRBV27
CASSLSFGSDTQYF	TGTGCCAGCAGTTTATCGTTTGGGTCCGATACGCAGTATTTT	.	TRBJ2-3	.	TRBV27
CASSEARAGEQYF	TGCGCCAGCAGTGAGGCGAGGGCGGGAGAGCAGTACTTC	.	TRBJ2-7	.	TRBV10-2
CASSWGRQGLTEAFF	TGTGCCAGCAGTTGGGGTCGGCAAGGGCTCACTGAAGCTTTCTTT	.	TRBJ1-1	.	TRBV6-5
CAISTSGRSETQYF	TGTGCCATCAGTACTAGCGGGAGAAGTGAGACCCAGTACTTC	.	TRBJ2-5	TRBD2	TRBV10-3
CASSTTGPGAEAFF	TGCGCCAGCAGTACTACAGGGCCTGGGGCGGAAGCTTTCTTT	.	TRBJ1-1	.	TRBV10-1
CASSLDSVWTSGSGDTQYF	TGTGCCAGCAGCTTAGATAGTGTTTGGACTAGCGGGAGTGGTGATACGCAGTATTTT	.	TRBJ2-3	TRBD2	TRBV11-3
CASSPGGAGANEKLFF	TGTGCCAGCAGTCCCGGGGGGGCAGGAGCGAATGAAAAACTGTTTTTT	.	TRBJ1-4	.	TRBV5-8
CASSQDTGFNYGYTF	TGTGCCAGCAGCCAAGATACGGGATTTAACTATGGCTACACCTTC	.	TRBJ1-2	.	TRBV14
CASSVEGGTQYF	TGTGCCAGCAGCGTAGAAGGGGGTACGCAGTATTTT	.	TRBJ2-3	.	TRBV9
CASSPGQNTGELFF	TGTGCCAGCTCACCTGGCCAGAACACCGGGGAGCTGTTTTTT	.	TRBJ2-2	.	TRBV18
CASSSSDRDFDGYTF	TGTGCCAGCAGCTCATCAGACAGGGATTTTGATGGCTACACCTTC	.	TRBJ1-2	TRBD1	TRBV7-9
CASSQGGDTQYF	TGTGCCAGTAGTCAGGGAGGAGATACGCAGTATTTT	.	TRBJ2-3	.	TRBV19
CASSISGRDSNQPQHF	TGTGCCAGTAGTATTTCCGGCAGAGATAGCAATCAGCCCCAGCATTTT	.	TRBJ1-5	.	TRBV19
CASSPGQGRGQYF	TGTGCCAGCTCACCGGGACAGGGGCGCGGGCAGTACTTC	.	TRBJ2-7	TRBD1	TRBV18
CSVEATGQETQYF	TGCAGCGTTGAAGCAACAGGCCAAGAGACCCAGTACTTC	.	TRBJ2-5	.	TRBV29-1
CASSLGTTSGTQYF	TGTGCCAGCAGCTTAGGGACGACTAGCGGAACGCAGTATTTT	once	TRBJ2-3	TRBD2	TRBV7-9
CASSKGQGVNEQFF	TGTGCCAGTAGTAAAGGACAGGGGGTCAATGAGCAGTTCTTC	.	TRBJ2-1	TRBD1	TRBV19
CASSPMASGRARGHNEQFF	TGTGCCAGCAGCCCAATGGCTAGCGGGAGGGCCCGGGGTCACAATGAGCAGTTCTTC	.	TRBJ2-1	TRBD2	TRBV9
CASSKGQNYGYTF	TGTGCCAGCAGCAAGGGACAGAACTATGGCTACACCTTC	.	TRBJ1-2	TRBD1	TRBV5-6
CAWSVALGTEAFF	TGTGCCTGGAGTGTGGCCCTGGGCACTGAAGCTTTCTTT	few	TRBJ1-1	.	TRBV30
CASSDKGADNTEAFF	TGTGCCAGCTCAGATAAGGGAGCAGATAACACTGAAGCTTTCTTT	few	TRBJ1-1	.	TRBV18
CASSPQYEQYF	TGTGCCAGCTCACCCCAATACGAGCAGTACTTC	.	TRBJ2-7	.	TRBV18
CASSYLRVFDPGELFF	TGTGCCAGCAGTTATTTACGTGTATTTGATCCCGGGGAGCTGTTTTTT	.	TRBJ2-2	.	TRBV6-5
CASSKSRVVSGELFF	TGTGCCAGCAGTAAATCTCGTGTCGTTTCCGGGGAGCTGTTTTTT	.	TRBJ2-2	.	TRBV25-1
CASSPNPSTAELANYGYTF	TGTGCCAGCAGTCCCAACCCCTCGACAGCGGAGTTAGCTAACTATGGCTACACCTTC	.	TRBJ1-2	.	TRBV27
CAWVTGGALQETQYF	TGTGCCTGGGTTACAGGGGGCGCTCTCCAAGAGACCCAGTACTTC	.	TRBJ2-5	TRBD1	TRBV30
CASSRTLAPQETQYF	TGTGCCAGCAGCCGAACGCTAGCGCCCCAAGAGACCCAGTACTTC	.	TRBJ2-5	.	TRBV7-9
CASRQGAGYGYTF	TGTGCCAGTCGACAGGGGGCTGGCTATGGCTACACCTTC	.	TRBJ1-2	TRBD1	TRBV19
CASSQDWGGGGGYTF	TGCGCCAGCAGCCAAGACTGGGGGGGAGGGGGAGGCTACACCTTC	few	TRBJ1-2	.	TRBV4-1
CASTPGQGASEQYF	TGTGCCAGCACTCCGGGACAGGGGGCATCCGAGCAGTACTTC	.	TRBJ2-7	TRBD1	TRBV6-5
CASSLIGRSGLAGVNEQYF	TGTGCCAGCAGCTTAATCGGTCGGTCGGGACTAGCGGGAGTCAACGAGCAGTACTTC	.	TRBJ2-7	TRBD2	TRBV7-2
CASSPWDGPTDTQYF	TGTGCCAGCAGTCCCTGGGACGGCCCCACAGATACGCAGTATTTT	.	TRBJ2-3	.	TRBV27
CAWRQRGSVPNYGYTF	TGTGCCTGGAGACAGAGGGGCTCGGTACCTAACTATGGCTACACCTTC	once	TRBJ1-2	.	TRBV30
CASSLEGRGRNTEAFF	TGTGCCAGCAGCTTAGAGGGGAGGGGCAGGAACACTGAAGCTTTCTTT	.	TRBJ1-1	.	TRBV11-3